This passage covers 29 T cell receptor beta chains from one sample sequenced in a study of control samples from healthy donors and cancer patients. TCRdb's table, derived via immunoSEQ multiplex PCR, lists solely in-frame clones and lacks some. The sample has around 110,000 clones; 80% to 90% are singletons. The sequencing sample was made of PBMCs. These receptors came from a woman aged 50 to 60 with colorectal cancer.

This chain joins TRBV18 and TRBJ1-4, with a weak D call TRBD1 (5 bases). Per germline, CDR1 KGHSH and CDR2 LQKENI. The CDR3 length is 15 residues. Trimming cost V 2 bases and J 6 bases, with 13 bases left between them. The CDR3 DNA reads TGTGCCAGCTCACCAGTACAGGAGGTGGATGAAAAACTGTTTTTT. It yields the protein CASSPVQEVDEKLFF.

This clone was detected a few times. The CDR3 DNA follows: TGTGCCAGCATTAACTGGAACGATGTAGCTTTCTTT. Translating gives CASINWNDVAFF. The rearrangement links TRBV25-1 to TRBJ1-1; no firm D call. V gave up 7 bases and J gave up 10 bases, with 16 bases separating them. This CDR3 has 12 amino acids. CDR1 is MGHDK and CDR2 is SYGVNS in the germline V gene.

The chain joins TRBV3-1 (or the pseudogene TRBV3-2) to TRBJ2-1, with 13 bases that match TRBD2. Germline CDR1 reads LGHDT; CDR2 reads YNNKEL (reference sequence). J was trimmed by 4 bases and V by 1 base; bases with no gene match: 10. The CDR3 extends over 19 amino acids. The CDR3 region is CASSQVGRTSGRRYNEQFF. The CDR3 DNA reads TGTGCCAGCAGCCAAGTTGGGCGGACTAGCGGGAGAAGGTACAATGAGCAGTTCTTC.

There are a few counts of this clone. This chain's CDR3 is CAWRPPGLRNEKLFF. CDR3 sequence (DNA): TGTGCCTGGAGGCCTCCGGGACTGAGAAATGAAAAACTGTTTTTT. This sequence joins TRBV30 and TRBJ1-4, with D perhaps TRBD1 (5 bases). The CDR3 length is 15 residues. Trimming took 3 bases from V and 5 from J, leaving 16 bases between them. Germline lookup yields CDR1 GTSNPN and CDR2 SVGIG (reference sequence). Full variable domain (missing parts from reference TRBV30 and TRBJ1-4): SQTIHQWPATLVQPVGSPLSLECTVEGTSNPNLYWYRQAAGRGLQLLFYSVGIGQISSEVPQNLSASRPQDRQFILSSKKLLLSDSGFYLCAWRPPGLRNEKLFFGSGTQLSVL.

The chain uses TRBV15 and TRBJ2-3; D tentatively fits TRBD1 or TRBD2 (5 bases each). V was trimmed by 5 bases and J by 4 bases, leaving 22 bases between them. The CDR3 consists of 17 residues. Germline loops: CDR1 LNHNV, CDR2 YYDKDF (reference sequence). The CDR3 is CATSGGEGDALADTQYF. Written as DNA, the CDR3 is TGTGCCACCAGCGGTGGGGAAGGGGACGCCCTGGCAGATACGCAGTATTTT.

The CDR3 DNA reads TGTGCCAGCAGGCGGGACACCGGGGGACTAGAAAAACTGTTTTTT. This translates into CASRRDTGGLEKLFF. The rearrangement joins TRBV2 to TRBJ1-4; a weak D match, TRBD1 (6 bases). The CDR3 has 15 amino acids. Germline CDR1 reads SNHLY; CDR2 reads FYNNEI. V lost 6 bases and J 8 bases, leaving 19 bases between the germline ends.

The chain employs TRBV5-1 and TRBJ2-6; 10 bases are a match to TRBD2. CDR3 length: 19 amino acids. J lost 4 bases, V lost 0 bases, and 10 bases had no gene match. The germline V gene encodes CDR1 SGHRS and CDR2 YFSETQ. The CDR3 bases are TGCGCCAGCAGCTTGGATCTAGCGGGAGACCCCTCGGGGGCCAACGTCCTGACTTTC. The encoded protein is CASSLDLAGDPSGANVLTF.

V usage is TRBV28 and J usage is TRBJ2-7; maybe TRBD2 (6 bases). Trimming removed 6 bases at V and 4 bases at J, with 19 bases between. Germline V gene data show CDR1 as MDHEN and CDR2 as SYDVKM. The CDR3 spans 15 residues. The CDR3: CASRNGGLGDYEQYF. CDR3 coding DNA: TGTGCCAGCAGGAACGGGGGACTGGGGGATTACGAGCAGTACTTC.

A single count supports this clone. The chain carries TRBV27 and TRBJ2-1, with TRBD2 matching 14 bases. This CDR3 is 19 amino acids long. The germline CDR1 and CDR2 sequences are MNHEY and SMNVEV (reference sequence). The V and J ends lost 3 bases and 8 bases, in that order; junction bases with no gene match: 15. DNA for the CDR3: TGTGCCAGCAGTTTCGACCCCGGGACTAGCGGGAGAGGACTCTATGAGCAGTTCTTC. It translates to CASSFDPGTSGRGLYEQFF.

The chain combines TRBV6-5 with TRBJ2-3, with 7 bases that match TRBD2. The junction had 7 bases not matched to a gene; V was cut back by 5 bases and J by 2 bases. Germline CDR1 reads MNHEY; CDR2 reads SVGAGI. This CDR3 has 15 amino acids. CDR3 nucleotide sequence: TGTGCCAGCAGTCGGCTAGCGGATTACACAGATACGCAGTATTTT. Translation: CASSRLADYTDTQYF.

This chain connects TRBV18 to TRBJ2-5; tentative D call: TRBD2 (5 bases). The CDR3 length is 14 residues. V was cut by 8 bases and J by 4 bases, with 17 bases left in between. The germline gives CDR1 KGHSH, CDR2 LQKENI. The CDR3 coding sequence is TGTGCCAGCCAGAGGGCCCAGGCAGGAGAGACCCAGTACTTC. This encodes CASQRAQAGETQYF.

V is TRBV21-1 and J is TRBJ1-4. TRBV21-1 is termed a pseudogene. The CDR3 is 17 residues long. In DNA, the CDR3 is TGTGCCAGCAGCAAAGCGCGGGAGGGGACAACTAATGAAAAACTGTTTTTT. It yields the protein CASSKAREGTTNEKLFF.

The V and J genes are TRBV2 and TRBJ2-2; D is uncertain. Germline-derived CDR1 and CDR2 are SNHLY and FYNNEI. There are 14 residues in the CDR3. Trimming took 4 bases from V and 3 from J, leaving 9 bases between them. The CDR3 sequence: CASSVRFDTGELFF. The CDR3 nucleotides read TGTGCCAGCAGTGTCCGATTTGACACCGGGGAGCTGTTTTTT.

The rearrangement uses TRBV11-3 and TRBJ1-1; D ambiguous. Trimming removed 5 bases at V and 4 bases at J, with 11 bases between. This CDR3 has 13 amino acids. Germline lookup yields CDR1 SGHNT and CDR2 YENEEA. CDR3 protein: CASSAETSTEAFF. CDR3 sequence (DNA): TGTGCCAGCAGCGCCGAGACCTCCACTGAAGCTTTCTTT.

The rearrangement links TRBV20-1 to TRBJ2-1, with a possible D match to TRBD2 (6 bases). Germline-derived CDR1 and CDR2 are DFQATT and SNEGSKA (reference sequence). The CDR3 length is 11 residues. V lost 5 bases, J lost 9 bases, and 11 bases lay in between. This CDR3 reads CSAPGTPEQFF. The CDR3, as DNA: TGCAGTGCTCCCGGGACTCCTGAGCAGTTCTTC.

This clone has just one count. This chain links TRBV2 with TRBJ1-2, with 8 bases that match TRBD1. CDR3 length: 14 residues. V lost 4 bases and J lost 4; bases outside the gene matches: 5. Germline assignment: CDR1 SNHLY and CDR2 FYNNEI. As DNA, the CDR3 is TGTGCCAGCAGTGGACAGGGGTATGGCTATGGCTACACCTTC. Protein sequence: CASSGQGYGYGYTF.

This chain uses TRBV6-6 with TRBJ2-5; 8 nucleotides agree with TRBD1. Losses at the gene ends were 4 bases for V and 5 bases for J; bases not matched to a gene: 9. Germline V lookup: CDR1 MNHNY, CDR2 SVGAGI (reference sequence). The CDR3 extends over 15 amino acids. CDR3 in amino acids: CASSSHAGGWETQYF. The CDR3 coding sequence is TGTGCCAGCAGTTCCCATGCAGGGGGCTGGGAGACCCAGTACTTC.

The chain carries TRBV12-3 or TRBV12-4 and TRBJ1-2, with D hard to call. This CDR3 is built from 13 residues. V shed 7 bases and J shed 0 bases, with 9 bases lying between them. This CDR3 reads CASTYRANYGYTF. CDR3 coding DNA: TGTGCCAGCACCTATCGGGCTAACTATGGCTACACCTTC.

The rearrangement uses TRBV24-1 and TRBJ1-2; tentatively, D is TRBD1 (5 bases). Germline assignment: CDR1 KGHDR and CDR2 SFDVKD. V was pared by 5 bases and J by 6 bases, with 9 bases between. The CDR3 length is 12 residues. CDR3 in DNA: TGTGCCACCAGTGTAGGGGCGGATGGCTACACCTTC. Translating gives CATSVGADGYTF.

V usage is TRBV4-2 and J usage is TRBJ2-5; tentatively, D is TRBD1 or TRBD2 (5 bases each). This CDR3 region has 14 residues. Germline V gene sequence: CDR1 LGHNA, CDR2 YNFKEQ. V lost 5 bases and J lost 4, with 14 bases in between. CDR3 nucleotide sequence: TGTGCCAGCAGCTCCCAGGGTGGGGGAGAGACCCAGTACTTC. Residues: CASSSQGGGETQYF.

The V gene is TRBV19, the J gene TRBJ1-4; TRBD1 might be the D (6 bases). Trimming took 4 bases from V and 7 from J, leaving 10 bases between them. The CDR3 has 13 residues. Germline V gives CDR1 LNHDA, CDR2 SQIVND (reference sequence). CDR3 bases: TGTGCCAGTAGTACCCGACAGGCTGAAAAACTGTTTTTT. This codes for CASSTRQAEKLFF. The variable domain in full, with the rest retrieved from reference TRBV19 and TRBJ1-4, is DGGITQSPKYLFRKEGQNVTLSCEQNLNHDAMYWYRQDPGQGLRLIYYSQIVNDFQKGDIAEGYSVSREKKESFPLTVTSAQKNPTAFYLCASSTRQAEKLFFGSGTQLSVL.

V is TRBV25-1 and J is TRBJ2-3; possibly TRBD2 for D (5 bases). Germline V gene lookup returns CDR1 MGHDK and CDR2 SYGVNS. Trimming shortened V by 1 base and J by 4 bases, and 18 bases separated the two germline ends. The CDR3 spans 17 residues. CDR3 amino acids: CASSEFGRLSHPDTQYF. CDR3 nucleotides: TGTGCCAGCAGTGAATTCGGCAGACTATCACACCCAGATACGCAGTATTTT.

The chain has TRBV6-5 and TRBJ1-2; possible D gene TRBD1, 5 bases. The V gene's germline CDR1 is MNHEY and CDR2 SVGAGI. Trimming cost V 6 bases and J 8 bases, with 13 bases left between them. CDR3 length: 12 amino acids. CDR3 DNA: TGTGCCAGCAGAGCCAACCGGGACGGCTACACCTTC. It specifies CASRANRDGYTF.

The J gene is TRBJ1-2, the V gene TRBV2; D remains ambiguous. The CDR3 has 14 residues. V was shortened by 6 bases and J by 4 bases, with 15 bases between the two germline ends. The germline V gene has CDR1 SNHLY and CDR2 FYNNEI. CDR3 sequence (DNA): TGTGCCAGCAGAGACCTCAGGACGACCTATGGCTACACCTTC. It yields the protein CASRDLRTTYGYTF. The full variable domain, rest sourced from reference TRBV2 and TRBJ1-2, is EPEVTQTPSHQVTQMGQEVILRCVPISNHLYFYWYRQILGQKVEFLVSFYNNEISEKSEIFDDQFSVERPDGSNFTLKIRSTKLEDSAMYFCASRDLRTTYGYTFGSGTRLTVV.

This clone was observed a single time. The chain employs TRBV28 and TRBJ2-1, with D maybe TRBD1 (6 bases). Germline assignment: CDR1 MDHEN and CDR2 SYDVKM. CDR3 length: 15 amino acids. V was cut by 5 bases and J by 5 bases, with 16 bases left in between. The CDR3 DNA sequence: TGTGCCAGCAGTGAAACCGGGACAAGAGACAATGAGCAGTTCTTC. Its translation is CASSETGTRDNEQFF.

The CDR3 here is CASSTGLAGDRDTQYF. In DNA form, the CDR3 reads TGCGCCAGCAGCACGGGACTAGCGGGGGATAGAGATACGCAGTATTTT. V gene TRBV5-1 combines with J gene TRBJ2-3; TRBD2 matches 14 bases. The CDR3 extends over 16 amino acids. V was clipped by 4 bases and J by 5 bases; unmatched bases: 6. Germline V gene sequence: CDR1 SGHRS, CDR2 YFSETQ.

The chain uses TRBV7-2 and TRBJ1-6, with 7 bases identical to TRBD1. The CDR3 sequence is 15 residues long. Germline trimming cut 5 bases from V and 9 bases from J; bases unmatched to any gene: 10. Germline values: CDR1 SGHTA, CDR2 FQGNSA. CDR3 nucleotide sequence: TGTGCCAGCAGCCCGCAACCGGGACAGACTTCACCCCTCCACTTT. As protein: CASSPQPGQTSPLHF.

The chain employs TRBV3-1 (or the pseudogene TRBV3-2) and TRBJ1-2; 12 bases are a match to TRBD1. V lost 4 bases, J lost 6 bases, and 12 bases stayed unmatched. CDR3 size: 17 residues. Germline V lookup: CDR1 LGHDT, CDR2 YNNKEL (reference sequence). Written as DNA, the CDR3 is TGTGCCAGCAGCCGCGGGACAGGGGGCGCAAAGCAGAATGGCTACACCTTC. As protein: CASSRGTGGAKQNGYTF.

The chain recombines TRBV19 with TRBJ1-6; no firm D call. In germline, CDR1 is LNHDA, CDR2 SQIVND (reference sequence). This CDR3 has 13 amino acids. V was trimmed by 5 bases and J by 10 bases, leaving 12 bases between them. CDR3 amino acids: CASSLGYGSPLHF. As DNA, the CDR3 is TGTGCCAGTAGTTTAGGGTACGGATCACCCCTCCACTTT. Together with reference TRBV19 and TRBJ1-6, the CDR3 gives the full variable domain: DGGITQSPKYLFRKEGQNVTLSCEQNLNHDAMYWYRQDPGQGLRLIYYSQIVNDFQKGDIAEGYSVSREKKESFPLTVTSAQKNPTAFYLCASSLGYGSPLHFGNGTRLTVT.